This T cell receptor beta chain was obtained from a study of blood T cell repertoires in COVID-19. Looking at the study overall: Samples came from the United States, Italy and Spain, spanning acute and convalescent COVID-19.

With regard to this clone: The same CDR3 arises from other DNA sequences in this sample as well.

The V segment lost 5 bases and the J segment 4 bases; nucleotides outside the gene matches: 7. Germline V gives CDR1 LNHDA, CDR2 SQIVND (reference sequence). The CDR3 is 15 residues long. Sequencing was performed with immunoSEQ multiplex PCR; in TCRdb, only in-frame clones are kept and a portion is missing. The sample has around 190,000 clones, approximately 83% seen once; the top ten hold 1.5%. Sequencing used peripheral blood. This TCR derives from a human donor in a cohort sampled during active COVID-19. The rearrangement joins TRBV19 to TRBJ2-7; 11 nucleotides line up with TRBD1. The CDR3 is CASSSGRDRGYEQYF. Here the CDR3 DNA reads TGTGCCAGTAGTTCCGGCCGGGACAGGGGGTACGAGCAGTACTTC. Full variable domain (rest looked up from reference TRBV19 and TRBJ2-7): DGGITQSPKYLFRKEGQNVTLSCEQNLNHDAMYWYRQDPGQGLRLIYYSQIVNDFQKGDIAEGYSVSREKKESFPLTVTSAQKNPTAFYLCASSSGRDRGYEQYFGPGTRLTVT.